The next 15 T cell receptor beta chains were all read from a single sample in a study of blood T cell repertoires in COVID-19. Measured with immunoSEQ multiplex PCR; TCRdb has only the in-frame clones, and not every one. The data show around 210,000 clones, with about 82% seen just once and around 5.5% held by the top ten. Sequencing was performed on peripheral blood. All receptors come from a man aged 45-65 years with COVID-19, enrolled during active disease.

The genes are TRBV6-2 or TRBV6-3 and TRBJ2-5; D ambiguous. The CDR3 has 13 amino acids. Germline-derived CDR1 and CDR2 are MNHEY and SVGEGT. The V and J ends lost 6 bases and 7 bases respectively, with 15 bases between them. The CDR3 DNA reads as TGTGCCAGCAGCCCTGGGCCACCCGGGACCCAGTACTTC. Amino acid sequence: CASSPGPPGTQYF.

The chain joins TRBV5-4 to TRBJ2-3, with 7 positions matching TRBD2. After removal of 1 base from V and 6 bases from J, the junction contained 5 bases not matched to a gene. The CDR3 is 14 amino acids. CDR1 is SGHNT and CDR2 is YYREEE in the germline V gene (reference sequence). The CDR3 region is CASSLTSEGDTQYF. CDR3 nucleotide sequence: TGTGCCAGCAGCTTGACTAGCGAGGGCGATACGCAGTATTTT. The full variable domain, in which reference TRBV5-4 and TRBJ2-3 provide the parts outside the CDR3, is ETGVTQSPTHLIKTRGQQVTLRCSSQSGHNTVSWYQQALGQGPQFIFQYYREEENGRGNFPPRFSGLQFPNYSSELNVNALELDDSALYLCASSLTSEGDTQYFGPGTRLTVL.

The chain has TRBV7-2 and TRBJ2-7; D gene unclear. Germline lookup yields CDR1 SGHTA and CDR2 FQGNSA. The germline V and J ends were trimmed by 5 bases and 0 bases, with 11 bases remaining between them. CDR3 length: 14 residues. The CDR3 DNA is TGTGCCAGCAGCCAAACACGTCGCTCCTACGAGCAGTACTTC. Its translation is CASSQTRRSYEQYF.

CDR3 DNA: TGTGCCAGCAGCTTAGCGGGCAACGGTTTGGGAAACACCATATATTTT. Translated, it gives CASSLAGNGLGNTIYF. The chain has TRBV7-2 and TRBJ1-3; D is unclear. Germline values: CDR1 SGHTA, CDR2 FQGNSA. This CDR3 has 16 residues. Trimming cost V 0 bases and J 4 bases, with 13 bases left between them.

The chain couples TRBV4-3 to TRBJ1-4; no reliable D call. The CDR3 length is 15 residues. Germline values: CDR1 LGHNA, CDR2 YSLEER. V lost 2 bases, J lost 4 bases, and 11 bases lay in between. The CDR3 loop reads CASSQIQALNEKLFF. CDR3 bases: TGCGCCAGCAGCCAAATTCAGGCGCTTAATGAAAAACTGTTTTTT.

The rearrangement joins TRBV6-1 to TRBJ1-5; 8 bases map to TRBD1. The ends lost 2 bases at V and 2 bases at J; junction bases unmatched: 2. The CDR3 sequence is 15 residues long. Germline V gives CDR1 MNHNS, CDR2 SASEGT. The CDR3 region is CASSEPGGGNQPQHF. The CDR3 DNA sequence: TGTGCCAGCAGTGAACCAGGGGGCGGCAATCAGCCCCAGCATTTT.

This rearrangement joins TRBV7-2 to TRBJ1-6, with a tentative D call TRBD1 (5 bases). Trimming took off 2 bases at V and 6 bases at J, with 11 bases between the two ends. The germline V gene has CDR1 SGHTA and CDR2 FQGNSA. The CDR3 length is 15 residues. The CDR3 sequence is CASSLSRASNSPLHF. CDR3 DNA sequence: TGTGCCAGCAGCTTATCCAGGGCTTCTAATTCACCCCTCCACTTT.

This clone was counted once. The DNA of the CDR3 is TGCGCCAGCAGTGAGCTCCTGAGCTATGGCTACACCTTC. Translated: CASSELLSYGYTF. This rearrangement joins TRBV10-2 to TRBJ1-2, with D unclear. Germline CDR1 reads WSHSY; CDR2 reads SAAADI. The CDR3 contains 13 residues. Trimming pared 2 bases from V and 4 bases from J, leaving 8 bases between.

CDR3: CASSYLDGSTQYF. DNA for the CDR3: TGTGCCAGCAGTTACCTAGATGGGAGTACGCAGTATTTT. J is TRBJ2-3 and V is TRBV6-6, with D perhaps matching TRBD2 (5 bases). Trimming removed 2 bases at V and 8 bases at J, with 11 bases between. The CDR3 loop spans 13 amino acids. Germline V CDR1 and CDR2: MNHNY, SVGAGI (reference sequence).

This clone has a single count. Other nucleotide sequences in the sample specify the same CDR3. The chain carries TRBV5-1 and TRBJ2-5, with no clear D. The ends were cut back, 0 bases at V and 1 base at J, with 7 bases in the middle. CDR1 SGHRS and CDR2 YFSETQ come from the germline V gene. The CDR3 is made up of 14 amino acids. CDR3 sequence: CASSLGRGQETQYF. The CDR3 DNA sequence: TGCGCCAGCAGCTTGGGTAGAGGCCAAGAGACCCAGTACTTC.

The chain uses TRBV30 and TRBJ2-5; 8 bases fit TRBD1. Germline V gives CDR1 GTSNPN, CDR2 SVGIG (reference sequence). The CDR3 spans 12 residues. V was clipped by 6 bases and J by 4 bases; unmatched bases: 4. The CDR3 region has the DNA TGTGCCTGCAGGGGGCTGGCAGAGACCCAGTACTTC. Its translation: CACRGLAETQYF.

V usage is TRBV3-1 (or the pseudogene TRBV3-2) and J usage is TRBJ2-6; D is perhaps TRBD1 (5 bases). CDR1 is LGHDT, CDR2 YNNKEL, per germline (reference sequence). The length of the CDR3 is 15 residues. V was trimmed by 1 base and J by 10 bases, leaving 14 bases between them. The CDR3, as DNA: TGTGCCAGCAGCCAAGTTTACAGGACCGGAAACGTCCTGACTTTC. Translated: CASSQVYRTGNVLTF.

This sequence joins TRBV11-1 and TRBJ2-7, with 7 bases that match TRBD1. This CDR3 is 14 amino acids long. CDR1 is SGHAT and CDR2 is FQDESV in the germline V gene (reference sequence). The V and J ends lost 5 bases and 7 bases, in that order; junction bases with no gene match: 11. The CDR3 reads CASSPDRNQGEQYF. The CDR3 DNA follows: TGTGCCAGCAGCCCGGACAGGAACCAAGGGGAGCAGTACTTC.

This clone was picked up a small number of times. This sequence joins TRBV10-3 and TRBJ1-1, with D maybe TRBD1 (6 bases). V lost 5 bases to trimming and J lost 1 base, with 8 bases between them. The germline gives CDR1 ENHRY, CDR2 SYGVKD. This CDR3 contains 13 residues. Here the CDR3 DNA reads TGTGCCATCAGTATGGACAGGAACACTGAAGCTTTCTTT. Its protein product is CAISMDRNTEAFF.

This sequence joins TRBV27 and TRBJ1-2; 8 positions match TRBD1. The CDR3 has 14 residues. Germline V gene sequence: CDR1 MNHEY, CDR2 SMNVEV (reference sequence). V was clipped by 5 bases and J by 6 bases; unmatched bases: 8. The CDR3 region is CASSDSWTGNGYTF. CDR3 nucleotide sequence: TGTGCCAGCAGTGACTCTTGGACAGGGAATGGCTACACCTTC.